This section outlines one T cell receptor beta chain sequence together with its context. The target antigen is unknown. This sample is drawn from a study of PD-1 blockade in classical Hodgkin lymphoma. Study findings and constraints: A reduction in baseline TCR diversity was reportedly seen in newly diagnosed patients relative to healthy donors. Prior to therapy, complete responders displayed diversity much like that of newly diagnosed patients.

Noted time point: cycle 4 day 1 (C4D1), after less than 7 weeks of nivolumab. Following autologous stem cell transplantation, relapse occurred in every patient, and exposure to brentuximab vedotin varied. Complete response, partial response or progressive disease was recorded as best response. Assay: immunoSEQ multiplex PCR; the TCRdb copy retains only in-frame clones and omits some. The sample shows tens of thousands of clones, 87% of them seen only once. Trimming cost V 3 bases and J 5 bases, with 10 bases left between them. The CDR3 totals 14 residues. CDR1 is SNHLY and CDR2 is FYNNEI in the germline V gene.

This rearrangement joins TRBV2 to TRBJ1-4, with D unresolved. The clonotype originates from a human donor with classical Hodgkin lymphoma. The sample in question was peripheral blood mononuclear cells (PBMCs), obtained before the fourth cycle of nivolumab. The CDR3 nucleotides read TGTGCCAGCAGTGAGGGGAGAGTAAATGAAAAACTGTTTTTT. This sequence encodes CASSEGRVNEKLFF.